Listed here are 30 T cell receptor beta chains from one sample, sequenced in a study of OX40 agonist ivuxolimab in advanced cancers. Sequencing used immunoSEQ multiplex PCR; TCRdb keeps in-frame clones, though not all of them. The table includes 55,000 to 65,000 clones, 85% to 90% detected once. The sample consisted of CD4+ or CD8+ T cells sorted from blood, taken in a trial of the OX40 agonist ivuxolimab. The receptors come from an adult with an advanced solid tumor such as melanoma, head and neck, liver or kidney cancer.

The chain joins TRBV28 to TRBJ1-2, with 9 bases aligning to TRBD1. The CDR3 sequence is 15 residues long. The V and J ends lost 6 bases and 6 bases, in that order; junction bases with no gene match: 11. Germline V gene lookup returns CDR1 MDHEN and CDR2 SYDVKM. The CDR3 region has the DNA TGTGCCAGCAGAACAGGGGGCGAGGACGTACATGGCTACACCTTC. This translates into CASRTGGEDVHGYTF.

CDR3 sequence: CASSEDKGRTTDTQYF. The CDR3 coding sequence is TGTGCCAGCAGTGAAGACAAGGGCAGGACGACAGATACGCAGTATTTT. The chain combines TRBV2 with TRBJ2-3; D is undetermined. The CDR3 is 16 residues long. Germline V CDR1 and CDR2: SNHLY, FYNNEI. The V end lost 1 base, the J end lost 3 bases, and 14 bases lay between the germline ends.

The V and J genes are TRBV10-2 and TRBJ1-5; a possible D gene is TRBD1 (5 bases). CDR3 size: 16 residues. V was cut by 2 bases and J by 4 bases, with 15 bases left in between. From germline, CDR1 is WSHSY and CDR2 SAAADI. CDR3 DNA sequence: TGCGCCAGCAGTGAGCCTACGACAGAGCGAAATCAGCCCCAGCATTTT. Protein: CASSEPTTERNQPQHF.

The genes are TRBV5-1 and TRBJ2-2, with D perhaps being TRBD1 or TRBD2 (5 bases each). Germline CDR1 is SGHRS and CDR2 is YFSETQ. Trimming left V 4 bases short and J 3 bases short, with 13 bases between. The CDR3 runs to 15 residues. CDR3 loop: CASSPRGYDTGELFF. CDR3 DNA: TGCGCCAGCAGCCCGAGGGGTTACGACACCGGGGAGCTGTTTTTT.

The chain uses TRBV5-1 and TRBJ1-2; the D is unclear. The germline gives CDR1 SGHRS, CDR2 YFSETQ. V was trimmed by 3 bases and J by 0 bases, leaving 9 bases between them. This CDR3 is built from 14 residues. DNA of the CDR3: TGCGCCAGCAGCTCCGTGAGGGCTAACTATGGCTACACCTTC. Protein sequence: CASSSVRANYGYTF.

The chain links TRBV9 to TRBJ2-1, with TRBD2 identical over 8 bases. The CDR3 covers 15 residues. CDR1 is SGDLS, CDR2 YYNGEE, per germline. V trimming: 0 bases; J trimming: 5 bases; junction bases outside the gene matches: 4. CDR3 in amino acids: CASSVDSGTNNEQFF. CDR3 DNA sequence: TGTGCCAGCAGCGTAGATAGCGGGACTAACAATGAGCAGTTCTTC.

The chain couples TRBV7-9 to TRBJ1-3, with D perhaps matching TRBD1 (6 bases). This CDR3 region has 15 residues. Trimming stripped 0 bases from V and 8 bases from J, with 14 bases between. Germline assignment: CDR1 SEHNR and CDR2 FQNEAQ (reference sequence). The CDR3: CASSLAGHGRDTIYF. The CDR3 DNA follows: TGTGCCAGCAGCTTAGCGGGACACGGCCGGGACACCATATATTTT. The whole variable domain, filled in from reference TRBV7-9 and TRBJ1-3, reads DTGVSQNPRHKITKRGQNVTFRCDPISEHNRLYWYRQTLGQGPEFLTYFQNEAQLEKSRLLSDRFSAERPKGSFSTLEIQRTEQGDSAMYLCASSLAGHGRDTIYFGEGSWLTVV.

The rearrangement links TRBV7-7 to TRBJ2-3, with D possibly being TRBD1 or TRBD2 (6 bases each). Germline V CDR1 and CDR2: SSHAT, FNYEAQ (reference sequence). V was cut by 1 base and J by 7 bases, with 9 bases left in between. The CDR3 sequence is 13 residues long. This CDR3 reads CASSLDGGHTQYF. Written as DNA, the CDR3 is TGTGCCAGCAGCTTAGATGGGGGGCATACGCAGTATTTT.

The chain joins TRBV23-1 to TRBJ2-3, with D possibly matching TRBD1 (6 bases). TRBV23-1 is an open reading frame, and its role is uncertain. Deletions cut 6 bases from V and 4 bases from J, with 20 bases between. The CDR3 has 16 residues. The CDR3 DNA sequence: TGCGCCAGCAGCCCCTTAAATACAGGGCGGGCAGATACGCAGTATTTT. This sequence encodes CASSPLNTGRADTQYF.

The gene calls are TRBV28 and TRBJ2-2; tentative D call: TRBD1 (7 bases). This CDR3 contains 15 residues. The germline V gene encodes CDR1 MDHEN and CDR2 SYDVKM. V dropped 10 bases and J dropped 0 bases, with 15 bases sitting between them. CDR3 nucleotides: TGTGCCACCCTCCCAGGGGGGACGAACACCGGGGAGCTGTTTTTT. This codes for CATLPGGTNTGELFF.

The chain carries TRBV7-2 and TRBJ2-3; 13 bases are shared with TRBD2. Germline assignment: CDR1 SGHTA and CDR2 FQGNSA. This CDR3 has 17 amino acids. The ends lost 4 bases at V and 0 bases at J; junction bases unmatched: 4. CDR3 sequence (DNA): TGTGCCAGCAGCTCACGACTAGCGGGGGGCAGCACAGATACGCAGTATTTT. This codes for CASSSRLAGGSTDTQYF.

The chain couples TRBV28 to TRBJ2-7; 11 bases map to TRBD2. In germline, CDR1 is MDHEN, CDR2 SYDVKM. The CDR3 runs to 16 residues. Trimming cost V 3 bases and J 7 bases; bases outside gene matches: 11. The CDR3 nucleotides are TGTGCCAGCAGTTTCGGAGCTAGCGGGGGGACCTGGGAGCAGTACTTC. This sequence encodes CASSFGASGGTWEQYF.

The DNA for the CDR3 is TGTGCCAGCAGCCCCATATACCCGAGCAGGGTGTCACCCCTCCACTTT. It codes for CASSPIYPSRVSPLHF. The rearrangement joins TRBV14 to TRBJ1-6, with D tentatively TRBD1 (5 bases). In germline, CDR1 is SGHDN, CDR2 FVKESK. The CDR3 spans 16 residues. Deletions cut 4 bases from V and 10 bases from J, with 20 bases between.

The chain joins TRBV11-2 to TRBJ2-5, with 8 bases fitting TRBD2. CDR1 and CDR2 from the germline V gene are SGHAT and FQNNGV. V lost 1 base and J lost 5; bases outside the gene matches: 6. This CDR3 comprises 15 residues. CDR3 nucleotide sequence: TGTGCCAGCAGCTTAGGAGGGGAGCGGGGGGAGACCCAGTACTTC. This translates into CASSLGGERGETQYF.

The chain links TRBV7-9 to TRBJ1-2, with D maybe TRBD1 (6 bases). CDR1 is SEHNR, CDR2 FQNEAQ, per germline (reference sequence). V shed 5 bases and J shed 4 bases, with 17 bases lying between them. There are 15 residues in the CDR3. CDR3: CASSPQGNPFYGYTF. The DNA for the CDR3 is TGTGCCAGCAGCCCCCAGGGGAACCCATTCTATGGCTACACCTTC.

The chain recombines TRBV2 with TRBJ1-5; unclear D gene. The germline V gene has CDR1 SNHLY and CDR2 FYNNEI. The CDR3 is 16 residues long. Trimming removed 2 bases at V and 2 bases at J, with 13 bases between. The CDR3 region has the DNA TGTGCCAGCAGTGAAAGGGCCCGGGAAGGCAATCAGCCCCAGCATTTT. Translation: CASSERAREGNQPQHF.

This clone appeared once. V gene TRBV5-1 combines with J gene TRBJ2-1; D call uncertain. The V and J ends lost 0 bases and 5 bases respectively, with 9 bases between them. Per the germline V gene, CDR1 is SGHRS and CDR2 is YFSETQ. This CDR3 has 14 amino acids. CDR3 sequence: CASSLEYSDNEQFF. For the CDR3, the DNA is TGCGCCAGCAGCTTGGAATACAGCGACAATGAGCAGTTCTTC.

The chain couples TRBV19 to TRBJ1-4, with D perhaps TRBD1 (5 bases). In germline, CDR1 is LNHDA, CDR2 SQIVND (reference sequence). Trimming removed 1 base at V and 10 bases at J, with 19 bases between. CDR3 size: 16 residues. CDR3 bases: TGTGCCAGTAGTATAGGTCAGGGACCGCCGGGAGGAAAACTGTTTTTT. Encoded protein: CASSIGQGPPGGKLFF.

The chain uses TRBV11-3 and TRBJ2-7; 12 bases are a match to TRBD1. The ends lost 4 bases at V and 3 bases at J; junction bases unmatched: 4. The CDR3 has 15 residues. Germline V gene data show CDR1 as SGHNT and CDR2 as YENEEA. This chain's CDR3 is CASSSGTGGDYEQYF. CDR3 nucleotide sequence: TGTGCCAGCAGCTCGGGGACAGGGGGCGACTACGAGCAGTACTTC.

The CDR3 sequence is CSVADTDNIQYF. The CDR3 DNA follows: TGCAGCGTAGCGGACACAGACAACATTCAGTACTTC. The V gene is TRBV29-1, the J gene TRBJ2-4, with D perhaps TRBD1 or TRBD2 (5 bases each). In germline, CDR1 is SQVTM, CDR2 ANQGSEA. The V and J ends lost 6 bases and 7 bases respectively, with 13 bases between them. The CDR3 spans 12 residues.

The rearrangement uses TRBV28 and TRBJ1-5, with D hard to call. Germline V gives CDR1 MDHEN, CDR2 SYDVKM. The CDR3 consists of 13 residues. V was clipped by 5 bases and J by 3 bases, with 8 bases between them. The CDR3 is CASSATVNQPQHF. The CDR3 DNA reads as TGTGCCAGCAGTGCAACAGTCAATCAGCCCCAGCATTTT.

The chain uses TRBV28 and TRBJ2-3; the match to TRBD2 covers 12 bases. The CDR3 runs 16 residues. Germline CDR1 and CDR2: MDHEN and SYDVKM. Trimming cost V 5 bases and J 3 bases; bases outside gene matches: 6. CDR3 nucleotides: TGTGCCAGCAGTGGAAGACTAGCGGGAGCTACAGATACGCAGTATTTT. Residues: CASSGRLAGATDTQYF.

The rearrangement uses TRBV12-5 and TRBJ1-1; D is undetermined. The CDR3 is made up of 14 amino acids. Deletions cut 7 bases from V and 1 base from J, with 13 bases between. Germline CDR1 is LGHNT and CDR2 is FRNRAP. As DNA, the CDR3 is TGTGCTAGTGTCGAAGGGCTCCAGAACACTGAAGCTTTCTTT. Its protein product is CASVEGLQNTEAFF.

The chain combines TRBV28 with TRBJ2-7, with TRBD2 matching 8 bases. V was pared by 5 bases and J by 2 bases, with 8 bases of the junction left unmatched. The germline gives CDR1 MDHEN, CDR2 SYDVKM. The CDR3 runs to 15 residues. CDR3 in amino acids: CASSPQKRGTYEQYF. CDR3 bases: TGTGCCAGCAGTCCCCAAAAGCGGGGGACCTACGAGCAGTACTTC.

The chain employs TRBV23-1 and TRBJ1-1; no clear D. TRBV23-1 is reported as an ORF; its role is uncertain. Trimming stripped 5 bases from V and 3 bases from J, with 19 bases between. This CDR3 is built from 16 residues. This chain's CDR3 is CASSSQGASRDTEAFF. The CDR3 region has the DNA TGCGCCAGCAGTTCCCAAGGAGCTTCTCGGGACACTGAAGCTTTCTTT.

The rearrangement links TRBV6-5 to TRBJ1-2, with 7 nucleotides matching TRBD1. Looked up from germline, CDR1 is MNHEY and CDR2 is SVGAGI. The V gene end was trimmed by 6 bases and the J gene end by 2 bases; junction bases not matched to a gene: 6. This CDR3 has 14 amino acids. The CDR3 loop is CASSPRTGNYGYTF. The DNA of the CDR3 is TGTGCCAGCAGCCCCCGGACAGGAAACTATGGCTACACCTTC.

The CDR3 DNA follows: TGTGCCAGCAGCGAGGACAGGGACTATGGCTACACCTTC. The encoded protein is CASSEDRDYGYTF. This rearrangement joins TRBV27 to TRBJ1-2; 8 nucleotides agree with TRBD1. V lost 6 bases, J lost 3 bases, and 3 bases stayed unmatched. The germline V gene has CDR1 MNHEY and CDR2 SMNVEV (reference sequence). This CDR3 region has 13 residues.

This clone was seen only once. V is TRBV9 and J is TRBJ2-3, with TRBD2 identical over 10 bases. The trim removed 2 bases at V and 2 bases at J, leaving 5 bases unmatched. Germline CDR1 is SGDLS and CDR2 is YYNGEE. This CDR3 region has 16 residues. The CDR3 spells CASSVTSGTATDTQYF. As DNA, the CDR3 is TGTGCCAGCAGCGTTACTAGCGGGACGGCCACAGATACGCAGTATTTT.

The gene calls are TRBV11-2 and TRBJ2-7; D is possibly TRBD1 (6 bases). This CDR3 is built from 13 residues. Germline values: CDR1 SGHAT, CDR2 FQNNGV. V was clipped by 5 bases and J by 0 bases, with 8 bases between them. As DNA, the CDR3 is TGTGCCAGCAGCGGGGACATCTCCTACGAGCAGTACTTC. Translating it yields CASSGDISYEQYF.

The chain links TRBV18 to TRBJ1-5; the match to TRBD1 covers 8 bases. This CDR3 region has 15 residues. V dropped 5 bases and J dropped 6; count of bases not matched to a gene: 9. Germline V gene sequence: CDR1 KGHSH, CDR2 LQKENI. The CDR3 coding sequence is TGTGCCAGCTCATCTCAAGACAGGGGAGGTCAGCCCCAGCATTTT. The encoded protein is CASSSQDRGGQPQHF.